This T cell receptor beta chain came from a study of technical replicates of blood from several donors (dated by TCRdb to the late 2010s). This clone appeared a single time. Its cognate antigen has yet to be identified. Within one base of it there is no much larger clone, and no base qualities were kept. At the junction V is shortened by 4 bases and J by 0 bases, with 7 bases in between. The CDR3, from cysteine to phenylalanine, totals 13 residues. Only the CDR3 region is kept as DNA, spanning 39 bases read in frame from base 1. CDR1 and CDR2 are read off the germline V gene as SQVTM and ANQGSEA. Library creation used the immunoSEQ multiplex PCR assay. In its TCRdb copy, this immuneACCESS table keeps in-frame sequences only and misses some clones. Where compared with another copy, unresolved V genes explain less than half of these, and the others have no known cause. For this sample there are about 76,000 clones; 80% to 90% appear just once. The ten largest clonotypes hold roughly 4.8% of the sample.

Sequencing was done on a sample of PBMCs. This clonotype originated in a human donor in good health. Some clones in this sample may be carry-over from other donors' samples. The rearrangement combines TRBV29-1 with TRBJ2-1; the D segment cannot be called with confidence. The CDR3 reads as follows: CSVVQSSYNEQFF. The DNA is as follows: TGCAGCGTTGTACAGAGCTCCTACAATGAGCAGTTCTTC.